Listed below are T cell receptor beta chains from one sample, sequenced in a study of Tregs in tolerant kidney transplant recipients. The repertoire was sequenced with immunoSEQ multiplex PCR; TCRdb's copy has only in-frame clones and lacks some. The sample includes under 300,000 clones, 80% to 85% of them seen just once. Sequencing input: CD4+ T cells from blood. Every receptor here comes from a human donor in good health. CDR3s include the opening cysteine and the closing phenylalanine or tryptophan. D genes are given only for firm matches. Size is stated for part of the rows, as once, few or many counts, or as a class when the clone is expanded.

v_gene: TRBV19
abundance: -
j_gene: TRBJ1-5
d_gene: TRBD1
CDR3aa: CASSLDRGGNQPQHF
CDR3nt: TGTGCCAGTAGCCTAGACAGGGGAGGGAATCAGCCCCAGCATTTT

v_gene: TRBV9
abundance: -
j_gene: TRBJ2-7
d_gene: -
CDR3aa: CASSVAPTNYEQYF
CDR3nt: TGTGCCAGCAGCGTAGCTCCTACCAACTACGAGCAGTACTTC

v_gene: TRBV19
abundance: -
j_gene: TRBJ1-5
d_gene: -
CDR3aa: CASSIESGNQPQHF
CDR3nt: TGTGCCAGTAGTATTGAATCCGGGAATCAGCCCCAGCATTTT

v_gene: TRBV4-1
abundance: -
j_gene: TRBJ2-5
d_gene: TRBD1
CDR3aa: CASSQGRQGAFLETQYF
CDR3nt: TGCGCCAGCAGCCAGGGACGGCAGGGGGCTTTTTTAGAGACCCAGTACTTC

v_gene: TRBV11-2
abundance: -
j_gene: TRBJ1-1
d_gene: TRBD1
CDR3aa: CASRRPGGRGTEAFF
CDR3nt: TGTGCCAGCAGAAGGCCAGGGGGGCGAGGCACTGAAGCTTTCTTT

v_gene: TRBV5-1
abundance: -
j_gene: TRBJ2-2
d_gene: TRBD2
CDR3aa: CASSFTGGRANTGELFF
CDR3nt: TGCGCCAGCAGCTTCACGGGGGGGAGAGCGAACACCGGGGAGCTGTTTTTT

v_gene: TRBV2
abundance: once
j_gene: TRBJ2-7
d_gene: -
CDR3aa: CASSIEGQGHEQYF
CDR3nt: TGTGCCAGCAGTATTGAGGGGCAGGGGCACGAGCAGTACTTC

v_gene: TRBV6-5
abundance: few
j_gene: TRBJ2-7
d_gene: -
CDR3aa: CASSSREPSEQYF
CDR3nt: TGTGCCAGCAGCTCCAGGGAACCCTCCGAGCAGTACTTC

v_gene: TRBV30
abundance: -
j_gene: TRBJ1-3
d_gene: -
CDR3aa: CAWSGGDNSPGNTIYF
CDR3nt: TGTGCCTGGAGTGGGGGCGACAACTCCCCTGGAAACACCATATATTTT

v_gene: TRBV4-3
abundance: -
j_gene: TRBJ1-5
d_gene: -
CDR3aa: CASSLQGFAQPQHF
CDR3nt: TGCGCCAGCAGCCTACAGGGTTTCGCTCAGCCCCAGCATTTT

v_gene: TRBV11-1
abundance: -
j_gene: TRBJ2-4
d_gene: -
CDR3aa: CASSTISVSIQYF
CDR3nt: TGTGCCAGCAGCACCATCAGCGTTAGCATTCAGTACTTC

v_gene: TRBV7-8
abundance: -
j_gene: TRBJ2-5
d_gene: -
CDR3aa: CASHASQGGTETQYF
CDR3nt: TGTGCCAGCCACGCCTCGCAGGGGGGTACAGAGACCCAGTACTTC

v_gene: TRBV5-8
abundance: -
j_gene: TRBJ1-2
d_gene: -
CDR3aa: CASSSINTYGYTF
CDR3nt: TGTGCCAGCAGCTCCATTAATACGTATGGCTACACCTTC

v_gene: TRBV6-1
abundance: few
j_gene: TRBJ2-7
d_gene: -
CDR3aa: CASSHPTRGDEQYF
CDR3nt: TGTGCCAGCAGTCACCCGACTAGGGGGGACGAGCAGTACTTC

v_gene: TRBV7-2
abundance: -
j_gene: TRBJ1-3
d_gene: -
CDR3aa: CASSLVHRTNTIYF
CDR3nt: TGTGCCAGCAGCTTAGTTCACCGTACTAACACCATATATTTT

v_gene: TRBV11-2
abundance: -
j_gene: TRBJ2-7
d_gene: TRBD1
CDR3aa: CASSSLRFRDRGYEQYF
CDR3nt: TGTGCCAGCAGCTCCCTAAGATTCAGGGACAGAGGGTACGAGCAGTACTTC

v_gene: TRBV2
abundance: -
j_gene: TRBJ2-5
d_gene: -
CDR3aa: CASRPQAETQYF
CDR3nt: TGTGCCAGCCGCCCCCAGGCTGAGACCCAGTACTTC

v_gene: TRBV30
abundance: -
j_gene: TRBJ2-2
d_gene: -
CDR3aa: CAWTPLGTPNTGELFF
CDR3nt: TGTGCCTGGACTCCCCTGGGGACACCGAACACCGGGGAGCTGTTTTTT

v_gene: TRBV6-5
abundance: few
j_gene: TRBJ1-2
d_gene: -
CDR3aa: CASSYSRTGNYGYTF
CDR3nt: TGTGCCAGCAGTTACTCGAGGACGGGAAACTATGGCTACACCTTC

v_gene: TRBV11-3
abundance: -
j_gene: TRBJ2-7
d_gene: -
CDR3aa: CASSLGGTYEQYF
CDR3nt: TGTGCCAGCAGCTTAGGGGGAACCTACGAGCAGTACTTC

v_gene: TRBV19
abundance: -
j_gene: TRBJ2-5
d_gene: TRBD2
CDR3aa: CASSIGRAGEGETQYF
CDR3nt: TGTGCCAGTAGTATAGGGCGGGCGGGAGAGGGAGAGACCCAGTACTTC

v_gene: TRBV5-1
abundance: few
j_gene: TRBJ1-3
d_gene: TRBD1
CDR3aa: CASSLAPGGDSGNTIYF
CDR3nt: TGCGCCAGCAGCTTGGCCCCAGGGGGGGACTCTGGAAACACCATATATTTT

v_gene: TRBV6-6
abundance: -
j_gene: TRBJ2-7
d_gene: TRBD2
CDR3aa: CASTDKGRAAYEQYF
CDR3nt: TGTGCCAGCACCGATAAGGGGAGGGCGGCCTACGAGCAGTACTTC

v_gene: TRBV7-2
abundance: -
j_gene: TRBJ1-2
d_gene: -
CDR3aa: CASSLGRGAGGAGGYTF
CDR3nt: TGTGCCAGCAGCTTAGGGCGGGGCGCGGGGGGCGCGGGTGGCTACACCTTC

v_gene: TRBV28
abundance: -
j_gene: TRBJ1-1
d_gene: TRBD1
CDR3aa: CASSLLAGGGWTEAFF
CDR3nt: TGTGCCAGCAGTCTCCTCGCAGGGGGCGGTTGGACTGAAGCTTTCTTT

v_gene: TRBV30
abundance: -
j_gene: TRBJ2-7
d_gene: TRBD1
CDR3aa: CAWSVGQGGYEQYF
CDR3nt: TGTGCCTGGAGTGTCGGACAGGGGGGCTACGAGCAGTACTTC

v_gene: TRBV18
abundance: -
j_gene: TRBJ1-1
d_gene: -
CDR3aa: CASSPTGSDLLAFF
CDR3nt: TGTGCCAGCTCACCAACAGGGTCTGATCTTTTGGCTTTCTTT

v_gene: TRBV5-1
abundance: -
j_gene: TRBJ2-5
d_gene: -
CDR3aa: CASSSTRVPQETQYF
CDR3nt: TGCGCCAGCAGCTCCACAAGGGTTCCCCAAGAGACCCAGTACTTC

v_gene: TRBV6-5
abundance: -
j_gene: TRBJ2-5
d_gene: -
CDR3aa: CASSYREIETQYF
CDR3nt: TGTGCCAGCAGTTACAGGGAAATAGAGACCCAGTACTTC

v_gene: TRBV2
abundance: once
j_gene: TRBJ1-5
d_gene: -
CDR3aa: CASSEALGINQPQHF
CDR3nt: TGTGCCAGCAGTGAAGCCCTCGGGATCAATCAGCCCCAGCATTTT

v_gene: TRBV2
abundance: -
j_gene: TRBJ2-5
d_gene: -
CDR3aa: CASSYEETQYF
CDR3nt: TGTGCCAGCAGTTACGAAGAGACCCAGTACTTC

v_gene: TRBV7-3
abundance: -
j_gene: TRBJ1-1
d_gene: -
CDR3aa: CASSLRTGSGTEAFF
CDR3nt: TGTGCCAGCAGCCTCCGAACAGGTTCCGGGACTGAAGCTTTCTTT

v_gene: TRBV12-5
abundance: -
j_gene: TRBJ2-2
d_gene: -
CDR3aa: CASGSLGLGELFF
CDR3nt: TGTGCTAGTGGTTCCCTGGGGCTCGGGGAGCTGTTTTTT

v_gene: TRBV6-5
abundance: -
j_gene: TRBJ1-1
d_gene: TRBD1
CDR3aa: CASTSDRGEAFF
CDR3nt: TGTGCCAGCACCTCGGACAGGGGTGAAGCTTTCTTT

v_gene: TRBV5-4
abundance: -
j_gene: TRBJ2-3
d_gene: TRBD1
CDR3aa: CASSLRTGGDTQYF
CDR3nt: TGTGCCAGCAGCCTGAGGACAGGGGGAGATACGCAGTATTTT

v_gene: TRBV30
abundance: -
j_gene: TRBJ1-5
d_gene: -
CDR3aa: CAWSRQGSNQPQHF
CDR3nt: TGTGCCTGGAGTCGGCAGGGTAGTAATCAGCCCCAGCATTTT

v_gene: TRBV6-1
abundance: -
j_gene: TRBJ1-5
d_gene: TRBD1
CDR3aa: CASWDRAHQPQHF
CDR3nt: TGTGCCAGCTGGGACAGGGCCCATCAGCCCCAGCATTTT

v_gene: TRBV7-2
abundance: -
j_gene: TRBJ1-3
d_gene: -
CDR3aa: CASSLTSVGTIYF
CDR3nt: TGTGCCAGCAGTTTGACATCGGTAGGCACCATATATTTT

v_gene: TRBV6-1
abundance: once
j_gene: TRBJ2-3
d_gene: -
CDR3aa: CASNLNTDTQYF
CDR3nt: TGTGCCAGCAACCTGAACACAGATACGCAGTATTTT

v_gene: TRBV18
abundance: -
j_gene: TRBJ2-1
d_gene: TRBD2
CDR3aa: CASSPLGLAGGPDEQFF
CDR3nt: TGTGCCAGCTCACCACTAGGACTAGCGGGAGGGCCGGATGAGCAGTTCTTC

v_gene: TRBV7-3
abundance: few
j_gene: TRBJ2-1
d_gene: TRBD2
CDR3aa: CASSLTGLAGGQKFF
CDR3nt: TGTGCCAGCAGCTTAACGGGCTTAGCGGGGGGCCAAAAGTTCTTC

v_gene: TRBV30
abundance: -
j_gene: TRBJ2-3
d_gene: TRBD1
CDR3aa: CAWEAGGSDTQYF
CDR3nt: TGTGCCTGGGAGGCAGGGGGCTCGGATACGCAGTATTTT

v_gene: TRBV7-9
abundance: -
j_gene: TRBJ2-1
d_gene: -
CDR3aa: CASSSPGLAYYNEQFF
CDR3nt: TGTGCCAGCAGCTCTCCAGGGTTAGCCTATTACAATGAGCAGTTCTTC

v_gene: TRBV5-1
abundance: -
j_gene: TRBJ2-7
d_gene: -
CDR3aa: CASSFVAGIYEQYF
CDR3nt: TGCGCCAGCAGCTTCGTTGCAGGAATCTACGAGCAGTACTTC

v_gene: TRBV6-5
abundance: -
j_gene: TRBJ1-3
d_gene: -
CDR3aa: CASSYSIGGSGNTIYF
CDR3nt: TGTGCCAGCAGTTACTCGATCGGGGGATCCGGAAACACCATATATTTT

v_gene: TRBV10-1
abundance: -
j_gene: TRBJ2-3
d_gene: -
CDR3aa: CASSESGASSTDTQYF
CDR3nt: TGCGCCAGCAGTGAGTCGGGCGCCTCTAGCACAGATACGCAGTATTTT

v_gene: TRBV6-1
abundance: -
j_gene: TRBJ2-7
d_gene: -
CDR3aa: CASSPNLQPSHEQYF
CDR3nt: TGTGCCAGCAGCCCCAACCTCCAGCCGTCCCACGAGCAGTACTTC

v_gene: TRBV6-1
abundance: -
j_gene: TRBJ1-3
d_gene: TRBD1
CDR3aa: CASRMGQPNTIYF
CDR3nt: TGTGCCAGCAGGATGGGACAGCCCAACACCATATATTTT

v_gene: TRBV29-1
abundance: -
j_gene: TRBJ1-2
d_gene: -
CDR3aa: CSVDRGARGGYGYTF
CDR3nt: TGCAGCGTTGATAGGGGCGCCAGGGGTGGGTATGGCTACACCTTC

v_gene: TRBV9
abundance: -
j_gene: TRBJ2-7
d_gene: TRBD1
CDR3aa: CASSVATGQHEQYF
CDR3nt: TGTGCCAGCAGCGTAGCTACGGGACAGCACGAGCAGTACTTC

v_gene: TRBV10-3
abundance: -
j_gene: TRBJ1-5
d_gene: -
CDR3aa: CAISDRDSNQPQHF
CDR3nt: TGTGCCATCAGTGACAGGGATAGCAATCAGCCCCAGCATTTT

v_gene: TRBV19
abundance: -
j_gene: TRBJ2-2
d_gene: TRBD1
CDR3aa: CASSPDRTGAGELFF
CDR3nt: TGTGCCAGTAGTCCAGACCGGACAGGGGCCGGGGAGCTGTTTTTT

v_gene: TRBV5-4
abundance: -
j_gene: TRBJ2-3
d_gene: TRBD2
CDR3aa: CASSLEIGLAGIDTQYF
CDR3nt: TGTGCCAGCAGCTTGGAAATTGGACTAGCGGGGATAGATACGCAGTATTTT

v_gene: TRBV9
abundance: -
j_gene: TRBJ1-4
d_gene: -
CDR3aa: CASSRDGNNEKLFF
CDR3nt: TGTGCCAGCAGCCGGGACGGAAATAATGAAAAACTGTTTTTT

v_gene: TRBV18
abundance: -
j_gene: TRBJ1-1
d_gene: TRBD1
CDR3aa: CASSPQGVETEAFF
CDR3nt: TGTGCCAGCTCGCCACAGGGGGTTGAAACTGAAGCTTTCTTT